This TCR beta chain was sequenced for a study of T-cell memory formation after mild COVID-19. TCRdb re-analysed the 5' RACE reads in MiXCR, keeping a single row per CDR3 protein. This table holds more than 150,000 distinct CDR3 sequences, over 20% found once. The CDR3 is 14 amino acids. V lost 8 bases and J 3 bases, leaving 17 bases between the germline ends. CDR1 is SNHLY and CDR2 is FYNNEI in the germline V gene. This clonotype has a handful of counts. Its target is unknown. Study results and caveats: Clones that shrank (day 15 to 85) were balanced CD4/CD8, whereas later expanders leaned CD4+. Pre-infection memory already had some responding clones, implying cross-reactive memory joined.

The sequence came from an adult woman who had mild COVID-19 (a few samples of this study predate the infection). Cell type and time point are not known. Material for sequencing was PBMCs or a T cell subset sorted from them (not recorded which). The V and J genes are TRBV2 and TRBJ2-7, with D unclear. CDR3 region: CASGPWHPNYEQYF. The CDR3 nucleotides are TGTGCCAGCGGTCCCTGGCACCCTAACTACGAGCAGTACTTC.